Reported below is one T cell receptor (beta chain). The CDR3 runs 12 residues. Trimming took off 2 bases at V and 11 bases at J, with 12 bases between the two ends. Germline values: CDR1 MNHEY, CDR2 SVGAGI. This entry belongs to a study of blood T cell repertoires in COVID-19. Study context: The United States, Italy and Spain were the sources of the acute and convalescent COVID-19 samples.

TCRdb's table, derived via immunoSEQ multiplex PCR, lists solely in-frame clones and lacks some. This sample has more than 95,000 clones; roughly 82% occur once, and the top ten carry more than 15%. Sequenced sample: peripheral blood. This chain connects TRBV6-5 to TRBJ1-1, with D unclear. The clonotype originates from a man at least 80 years old with acute or convalescent COVID-19. CDR3 protein: CASSYSPGGAFF. The CDR3 DNA follows: TGTGCCAGCAGTTACAGTCCAGGCGGGGCTTTCTTT.